This TCR beta chain was captured by sequencing in a study of blood T cell repertoires in COVID-19. Under the authors' procedure: Estimation of nucleated cell counts was performed using reference gene primer amplification. Sequenced by immunoSEQ multiplex PCR; TCRdb stores in-frame clones only, minus some. The D gene and trimming were derived from the DNA, and the V and J assignments and clone size from that table. Of around 72,000 clones in the sample, about 89% were seen once. Trimming took 0 bases from V and 0 from J; bases not matched to a gene: 2. The CDR3 covers 16 residues. Germline CDR1 is LNHNV and CDR2 is YYDKDF (reference sequence).

The receptor's source is a man aged 45-65 years with active COVID-19. Specimen: peripheral blood. This chain joins TRBV15 and TRBJ1-5; 7 nucleotides agree with TRBD1. CDR3 sequence (DNA): TGTGCCACCAGCAGAGAACAGGGGTATAGCAATCAGCCCCAGCATTTT. As protein: CATSREQGYSNQPQHF.